Presented here are 29 T cell receptor beta chains from one specimen sequenced in a study of T-cell reconstitution after alpha-beta-depleted transplantation in children. A library of TCRbeta sequences, prepared with unique molecular identifiers, was generated. TCRdb fed the PCR reads into MiXCR, producing one record per CDR3 protein. The data contain 610,000 or so distinct CDR3 sequences, 27% of them seen just once; the ten biggest clones take up about a third. Sample: PBMCs, taken before TCRalphabeta/CD19-depleted stem cell transplant. Receptor source: a boy younger than two with Wiskott-Aldrich syndrome, due to receive a stem cell transplant.

The rearrangement links TRBV6-6 to TRBJ1-6; D might be TRBD1 (6 bases). The CDR3 has 12 amino acids. Looked up from germline, CDR1 is MNHNY and CDR2 is SVGAGI (reference sequence). The V and J ends lost 5 bases and 14 bases respectively, with 13 bases between them. The CDR3 loop is CASSKDSQSLHF. The CDR3 bases are TGTGCCAGCAGTAAGGACAGTCAGTCCCTCCACTTT.

This clonotype has a handful of counts. CDR3 residues: CASSFLKGTGGALGEKLFF. The DNA for the CDR3 is TGTGCCAGCAGTTTTCTTAAGGGGACAGGGGGCGCGTTGGGTGAAAAACTGTTTTTT. The chain is built from TRBV27 and TRBJ1-4, with 12 nucleotides matching TRBD1. This CDR3 spans 19 amino acids. The V segment lost 3 bases and the J segment 7 bases; nucleotides outside the gene matches: 15. Germline V gene lookup returns CDR1 MNHEY and CDR2 SMNVEV (reference sequence). Full variable domain (missing parts from reference TRBV27 and TRBJ1-4): EAQVTQNPRYLITVTGKKLTVTCSQNMNHEYMSWYRQDPGLGLRQIYYSMNVEVTDKGDVPEGYKVSRKEKRNFPLILESPSPNQTSLYFCASSFLKGTGGALGEKLFFGSGTQLSVL.

There are a few counts of this clonotype. The CDR3 DNA sequence: TGTGCCAGTAGTATCCCACCCAACTATGGCTACACCTTC. Protein product: CASSIPPNYGYTF. The chain has TRBV19 and TRBJ1-2; D not certain. CDR3 length: 13 amino acids. The V end was cut by 3 bases, the J end by 2 bases, with 7 bases between. The germline V gene has CDR1 LNHDA and CDR2 SQIVND (reference sequence). The full variable domain, its missing parts supplied by reference TRBV19 and TRBJ1-2, is DGGITQSPKYLFRKEGQNVTLSCEQNLNHDAMYWYRQDPGQGLRLIYYSQIVNDFQKGDIAEGYSVSREKKESFPLTVTSAQKNPTAFYLCASSIPPNYGYTFGSGTRLTVV.

The chain links TRBV20-1 to TRBJ2-7; 7 bases line up with TRBD2. Trimming took 3 bases from V and 0 from J; bases not matched to a gene: 5. This CDR3 is built from 14 residues. Germline values: CDR1 DFQATT, CDR2 SNEGSKA (reference sequence). As DNA, the CDR3 is TGCAGTGCTAGTAGTCTAGCGGTCTCCTACGAGCAGTACTTC. This codes for CSASSLAVSYEQYF.

In nucleotides, the CDR3 is TGCGCCAGCAGCTTGGTATCTAGCGGTTCCAAAGGGAATGAGCAGTTCTTC. It yields the protein CASSLVSSGSKGNEQFF. The chain combines TRBV5-1 with TRBJ2-1, with 7 bases that match TRBD2. Germline CDR1 reads SGHRS; CDR2 reads YFSETQ. The CDR3 covers 17 residues. J lost 7 bases, V lost 0 bases, and 13 bases had no gene match.

This clonotype came up once. J is TRBJ2-1 and V is TRBV7-9; 15 bases fit TRBD2. V dropped 6 bases and J dropped 10; count of bases not matched to a gene: 10. The CDR3 sequence is 16 residues long. Germline lookup yields CDR1 SEHNR and CDR2 FQNEAQ (reference sequence). The CDR3 coding sequence is TGTGCCAGCAGGTCCGGGACTAGCGGGAGGTTGGAGGAGCAGTTCTTC. Translating it yields CASRSGTSGRLEEQFF.

The chain employs TRBV5-5 and TRBJ2-3, with 11 bases aligning to TRBD2. V was clipped by 4 bases and J by 2 bases; unmatched bases: 6. The germline CDR1 and CDR2 sequences are SGHKS and YYEKEE (reference sequence). This CDR3 has 16 amino acids. The CDR3 is CASSLPGLAATDTQYF. The DNA for the CDR3 is TGTGCCAGCAGCCTACCGGGACTAGCGGCCACAGATACGCAGTATTTT.

The chain joins TRBV28 to TRBJ1-2; the match to TRBD1 covers 7 bases. The CDR3 extends over 14 amino acids. The germline V gene has CDR1 MDHEN and CDR2 SYDVKM. Trimming cost V 3 bases and J 4 bases; bases outside gene matches: 5. CDR3 DNA sequence: TGTGCCAGCAGTTTCTCAGGGGGTGGCTATGGCTACACCTTC. It is translated as CASSFSGGGYGYTF.

This clonotype was observed a handful of times. The rearrangement links TRBV5-5 to TRBJ2-7; TRBD2 matches at 8 bases. V lost 1 base, J lost 4 bases, and 7 bases stayed unmatched. CDR3 size: 15 residues. Germline-derived CDR1 and CDR2 are SGHKS and YYEKEE (reference sequence). The CDR3 reads CASSLNLREVYEQYF. For the CDR3, the DNA is TGTGCCAGCAGCTTGAATTTGCGGGAGGTATACGAGCAGTACTTC.

The rearrangement uses TRBV2 and TRBJ2-7; 7 bases align to TRBD2. Trimming cost V 10 bases and J 0 bases; bases outside gene matches: 9. The CDR3 is 14 residues long. Germline CDR1 and CDR2: SNHLY and FYNNEI. CDR3 sequence reads: CANSRDYSSYEQYF. CDR3 DNA: TGTGCCAACAGCCGGGACTACAGCTCCTACGAGCAGTACTTC. The complete variable domain, with remaining parts taken from reference TRBV2 and TRBJ2-7, reads EPEVTQTPSHQVTQMGQEVILRCVPISNHLYFYWYRQILGQKVEFLVSFYNNEISEKSEIFDDQFSVERPDGSNFTLKIRSTKLEDSAMYFCANSRDYSSYEQYFGPGTRLTVT.

This clonotype was detected only a few times. The rearrangement uses TRBV18 and TRBJ1-6, with D uncertain. The germline CDR1 and CDR2 sequences are KGHSH and LQKENI. The CDR3 is 13 residues long. Trimming shortened V by 3 bases and J by 10 bases, and 10 bases separated the two germline ends. CDR3 DNA sequence: TGTGCCAGCTCACCTTGGATCGAATCACCCCTCCACTTT. Translation: CASSPWIESPLHF.

The V and J genes are TRBV29-1 and TRBJ2-7; 8 bases map to TRBD1. This CDR3 is built from 14 residues. J gave up 4 bases and V 4 bases, and 9 bases lay outside the gene matches. The germline V gene encodes CDR1 SQVTM and CDR2 ANQGSEA. The CDR3 coding sequence is TGCAGCGTTGTAGAGACAGGGGCCGGGTACGAGCAGTACTTC. It translates to CSVVETGAGYEQYF.

Comment on this clonotype: A read error may account for a junction end that differs from germline. The V call is TRBV7-2, the J call TRBJ2-7; 15 nucleotides align to TRBD2. Germline V lookup: CDR1 SGHTA, CDR2 FQGNSA. This CDR3 contains 16 residues. Here the CDR3 reads CASSLAGTSGRMVMDF. In DNA, the CDR3 is TGTGCCAGCAGCTTAGCCGGGACTAGCGGGAGGATGGTTATGGACTTC.

CDR3 sequence: CSVQGAFSGNTIYF. The DNA for the CDR3 is TGCAGCGTCCAGGGGGCCTTCTCTGGAAACACCATATATTTT. V usage is TRBV29-1 and J usage is TRBJ1-3; TRBD1 matches 8 bases. Germline values: CDR1 SQVTM, CDR2 ANQGSEA. The length of the CDR3 is 14 residues. With 6 bases clipped from V and 0 bases from J, the junction kept 4 bases outside the gene matches. The complete variable domain, with remaining parts taken from reference TRBV29-1 and TRBJ1-3, reads SAVISQKPSRDICQRGTSLTIQCQVDSQVTMMFWYRQQPGQSLTLIATANQGSEATYESGFVIDKFPISRPNLTFSTLTVSNMSPEDSSIYLCSVQGAFSGNTIYFGEGSWLTVV.

The chain employs TRBV9 and TRBJ2-1; D is possibly TRBD1 (5 bases). The V and J ends lost 0 bases and 6 bases respectively, with 10 bases between them. The CDR3 runs to 14 residues. Looked up from germline, CDR1 is SGDLS and CDR2 is YYNGEE. The CDR3 DNA sequence: TGTGCCAGCAGCGTAGGGGGCACTCTCAATGAGCAGTTCTTC. Protein: CASSVGGTLNEQFF.

This clonotype was seen only a few times. The chain has TRBV15 and TRBJ2-3; a weak D match, TRBD2 (6 bases). The length of the CDR3 is 17 residues. V was clipped by 1 base and J by 5 bases, with 19 bases between them. Looked up from germline, CDR1 is LNHNV and CDR2 is YYDKDF (reference sequence). CDR3 DNA sequence: TGTGCCACCAGCAGAGGGGGGGACTTCTCCGCACAAGATACGCAGTATTTT. Translation: CATSRGGDFSAQDTQYF.

This clonotype turned up a few times. Relative to the germline gene, one junction end is altered; a read error may explain this. V is TRBV3-1 and J is TRBJ2-1, with 9 bases lining up with TRBD2. In germline, CDR1 is LGHDT, CDR2 YNNKEL (reference sequence). The CDR3 is made up of 12 amino acids. The CDR3 region is CASSQGLAGLTF. CDR3 sequence (DNA): TGTGCCAGCAGCCAAGGGCTAGCGGGACTCACCTTC.

This clonotype turned up a few times. V gene TRBV7-9 combines with J gene TRBJ2-1, with TRBD2 matching 11 bases. V shed 5 bases and J 5 bases; nucleotides not matched to a gene: 5. CDR1 is SEHNR and CDR2 is FQNEAQ in the germline V gene (reference sequence). The CDR3 is 15 residues long. The CDR3 region is CASSDGLAGHNEQFF. CDR3 bases: TGTGCCAGCAGCGACGGACTAGCGGGTCACAATGAGCAGTTCTTC.

This clonotype was detected only a few times. V usage is TRBV5-1 and J usage is TRBJ2-5, with no clear D. Trimming left V 0 bases short and J 5 bases short, with 8 bases between. Germline V gene lookup returns CDR1 SGHRS and CDR2 YFSETQ. The CDR3 has 13 residues. The CDR3 DNA is TGCGCCAGCAGCTTGGAGGCCCCCGAGACCCAGTACTTC. Translated, it gives CASSLEAPETQYF.

This sequence joins TRBV20-1 and TRBJ2-5, with 9 bases matching TRBD2. Germline CDR1 reads DFQATT; CDR2 reads SNEGSKA (reference sequence). The J segment lost 4 bases and the V segment lost 6 bases, leaving 18 bases of the junction unmatched. This CDR3 contains 17 residues. This CDR3 reads CSAKKMLAGREGETQYF. CDR3 DNA sequence: TGCAGTGCGAAAAAAATGCTAGCGGGAAGGGAAGGAGAGACCCAGTACTTC.

The gene calls are TRBV20-1 and TRBJ2-5; D not resolved. With 0 bases removed from V and 5 bases from J, the gap between germline ends came to 13 bases. Germline V gene sequence: CDR1 DFQATT, CDR2 SNEGSKA (reference sequence). This CDR3 has 14 amino acids. In DNA, the CDR3 is TGCAGTGCTAGAGACCGACTCCGGGTGGAGACCCAGTACTTC. It codes for CSARDRLRVETQYF.

This chain connects TRBV5-1 to TRBJ1-1, with D possibly matching TRBD1 (6 bases). CDR1 SGHRS and CDR2 YFSETQ come from the germline V gene. The V end was cut by 4 bases, the J end by 1 base, with 17 bases between. CDR3 length: 16 amino acids. CDR3: CASSKATGRENTEAFF. The DNA of the CDR3 is TGCGCCAGCAGCAAAGCGACAGGAAGGGAGAACACTGAAGCTTTCTTT.

This clonotype was observed a few times. At one end the junction does not follow the germline gene, possibly because of a read error. The chain couples TRBV20-1 to TRBJ2-5, with 12 bases matching TRBD2. The CDR3 extends over 10 amino acids. The germline CDR1 and CDR2 sequences are DFQATT and SNEGSKA (reference sequence). The CDR3 sequence: CSAGTSGRDF. Here the CDR3 DNA reads TGCAGTGCCGGGACTAGCGGGCGCGACTTC.

The chain recombines TRBV6-1 with TRBJ1-3; D gene unclear. Trimming shortened V by 4 bases and J by 0 bases, and 4 bases separated the two germline ends. The germline CDR1 and CDR2 sequences are MNHNS and SASEGT. This CDR3 region has 13 residues. The CDR3 DNA is TGTGCCAGCAGTGCGAACTCTGGAAACACCATATATTTT. It yields the protein CASSANSGNTIYF.

The rearrangement uses TRBV5-5 and TRBJ2-1, with 8 bases fitting TRBD2. Trimming took 1 base from V and 5 from J; bases not matched to a gene: 8. This CDR3 is built from 16 residues. The germline CDR1 and CDR2 sequences are SGHKS and YYEKEE (reference sequence). The CDR3 protein is CASSLRRAGGDNEQFF. CDR3 DNA sequence: TGTGCCAGCAGCTTGAGGCGGGCGGGAGGAGACAATGAGCAGTTCTTC. The full variable domain, its missing parts supplied by reference TRBV5-5 and TRBJ2-1, is DAGVTQSPTHLIKTRGQQVTLRCSPISGHKSVSWYQQVLGQGPQFIFQYYEKEERGRGNFPDRFSARQFPNYSSELNVNALLLGDSALYLCASSLRRAGGDNEQFFGPGTRLTVL.

The gene calls are TRBV15 and TRBJ2-7; D is uncertain. The CDR3 runs to 16 residues. The germline gives CDR1 LNHNV, CDR2 YYDKDF (reference sequence). The V gene lost 0 bases and the J gene lost 2 bases, with 14 bases spanning the gap. CDR3 in DNA: TGTGCCACCAGCAGAGATCCTTTAAGTGGAACCTACGAGCAGTACTTC. As protein: CATSRDPLSGTYEQYF.

This clonotype was detected a few times. This chain uses TRBV10-2 with TRBJ2-1, with 9 bases aligning to TRBD1. The CDR3 runs 17 residues. The germline CDR1 and CDR2 sequences are WSHSY and SAAADI. J lost 1 base, V lost 8 bases, and 12 bases had no gene match. This CDR3 is CASRTLTGQGSYNEQFF. CDR3 in DNA: TGCGCCAGCCGAACGCTAACCGGACAGGGGTCCTACAATGAGCAGTTCTTC.

The rearrangement joins TRBV12-3 or TRBV12-4 to TRBJ1-5; D gene unclear. This CDR3 has 16 amino acids. V dropped 5 bases and J dropped 3 bases, with 17 bases sitting between them. The CDR3 here is CASSPEGRWINQPQHF. CDR3 nucleotides: TGTGCCAGCAGTCCTGAGGGTCGGTGGATCAATCAGCCCCAGCATTTT.

The genes are TRBV4-2 and TRBJ1-5, with D uncertain. Germline CDR1 and CDR2: LGHNA and YNFKEQ. Deletions cut 0 bases from V and 2 bases from J, with 8 bases between. This CDR3 is built from 15 residues. The CDR3 DNA reads TGTGCCAGCAGCCAAGAGGAGGGAGGCAATCAGCCCCAGCATTTT. Protein product: CASSQEEGGNQPQHF.